The 18 T cell receptor beta chains below all came from one sample that was sequenced in a study of cytomegalovirus exposure and HLA in healthy donors. The PCR used 60 Vbeta and 13 Jbeta primers. Measured with immunoSEQ multiplex PCR; TCRdb has only the in-frame clones, and not every one. The sample lists some 150,000 clones, approximately 78% occurring once. The sequenced sample consisted of PBMCs. These receptors were obtained from a woman in her forties or fifties in good health and CMV-seropositive.

The chain employs TRBV9 and TRBJ1-1; D is unclear. The CDR3 has 14 amino acids. V shed 0 bases and J shed 4 bases, with 10 bases lying between them. Germline CDR1 is SGDLS and CDR2 is YYNGEE. As DNA, the CDR3 is TGTGCCAGCAGCGTAGGGGGTGAGGGCACTGAAGCTTTCTTT. Encoded protein: CASSVGGEGTEAFF.

The chain employs TRBV6-5 and TRBJ2-1, with 11 bases identical to TRBD1. V gave up 4 bases and J gave up 4 bases; unmatched junction bases: 3. Germline loops: CDR1 MNHEY, CDR2 SVGAGI. This CDR3 is 15 amino acids long. The CDR3 DNA follows: TGTGCCAGCAGTTCCGGGACAGGGGGATACAATGAGCAGTTCTTC. Its protein product is CASSSGTGGYNEQFF.

The V gene is TRBV4-3, the J gene TRBJ1-6; D is unclear. The ends were cut back, 1 base at V and 9 bases at J, with 10 bases in the middle. CDR3 length equals 14 residues. Germline-derived CDR1 and CDR2 are LGHNA and YSLEER. CDR3 DNA sequence: TGCGCCAGCAGCCAAGTCCGGGAAAGTTCACCCCTCCACTTT. Translated, it gives CASSQVRESSPLHF.

This sequence joins TRBV5-1 and TRBJ1-5; the D is unclear. The V gene's germline CDR1 is SGHRS and CDR2 YFSETQ. Trimming took 0 bases from V and 6 from J, leaving 7 bases between them. The CDR3 sequence is 13 residues long. Here the CDR3 reads CASSLAGGQPQHF. The CDR3 DNA reads TGCGCCAGCAGCTTGGCCGGCGGTCAGCCCCAGCATTTT.

The chain employs TRBV10-3 and TRBJ2-1; 7 bases map to TRBD2. The V gene end was trimmed by 5 bases and the J gene end by 1 base; junction bases not matched to a gene: 5. This CDR3 has 15 amino acids. The germline gives CDR1 ENHRY, CDR2 SYGVKD. The CDR3 is CAISSGEGSYNEQFF. CDR3 coding DNA: TGTGCCATCAGTTCGGGGGAGGGATCCTACAATGAGCAGTTCTTC.

The count of this clone is one. The chain links TRBV4-3 to TRBJ1-2; D is perhaps TRBD1 (5 bases). The CDR3 runs to 12 residues. The V end was cut by 4 bases, the J end by 5 bases, with 8 bases between. Per the germline V gene, CDR1 is LGHNA and CDR2 is YSLEER. The CDR3: CASSRGIYGYTF. The CDR3 DNA reads as TGCGCCAGCAGCCGGGGCATATATGGCTACACCTTC.

Of note for this clone: This sample includes further DNA sequences coding for the same CDR3. V gene TRBV30 combines with J gene TRBJ2-3; 9 nucleotides line up with TRBD2. J gave up 4 bases and V 0 bases, and 2 bases lay outside the gene matches. In germline, CDR1 is GTSNPN, CDR2 SVGIG (reference sequence). The CDR3 contains 14 residues. In DNA form, the CDR3 reads TGTGCCTGGAGTGTGTTAGCGGGAGCAGATACGCAGTATTTT. This codes for CAWSVLAGADTQYF. The whole variable domain, filled in from reference TRBV30 and TRBJ2-3, reads SQTIHQWPATLVQPVGSPLSLECTVEGTSNPNLYWYRQAAGRGLQLLFYSVGIGQISSEVPQNLSASRPQDRQFILSSKKLLLSDSGFYLCAWSVLAGADTQYFGPGTRLTVL.

J is TRBJ1-5 and V is TRBV28; 9 nucleotides line up with TRBD1. CDR3 size: 14 residues. Germline CDR1 reads MDHEN; CDR2 reads SYDVKM. V shed 1 base and J 9 bases; nucleotides not matched to a gene: 4. The CDR3 protein is CASSLYNRGPPQHF. In DNA form, the CDR3 reads TGTGCCAGCAGTTTATATAACAGGGGGCCGCCCCAGCATTTT.

J is TRBJ1-2 and V is TRBV11-2; D gene uncertain. This CDR3 comprises 13 residues. CDR1 is SGHAT and CDR2 is FQNNGV in the germline V gene. V was cut by 5 bases and J by 5 bases, with 12 bases left in between. The CDR3 DNA is TGTGCCAGCAGCACTTGGGAGCTGTATGGCTACACCTTC. This encodes CASSTWELYGYTF.

The chain carries TRBV7-9 and TRBJ2-1; no clear D gene. Between the trimmed V and J ends, which lost 2 bases and 5 bases, there was a span of 7 bases. This CDR3 is 13 amino acids long. The germline V gene has CDR1 SEHNR and CDR2 FQNEAQ (reference sequence). The CDR3 nucleotides read TGTGCCAGCAGCTTAAACGGAGACAATGAGCAGTTCTTC. Its protein is CASSLNGDNEQFF.

This clone was seen a handful of times. The chain uses TRBV28 and TRBJ1-4, with D possibly matching TRBD1 (5 bases). The length of the CDR3 is 16 residues. Germline CDR1 is MDHEN and CDR2 is SYDVKM. Trimming left V 3 bases short and J 0 bases short, with 11 bases between. The CDR3 loop is CASSFQDSSTNEKLFF. CDR3 nucleotides: TGTGCCAGCAGTTTTCAAGACAGCTCAACTAATGAAAAACTGTTTTTT.

The V gene is TRBV7-9, the J gene TRBJ1-1, with TRBD1 identical over 7 bases. In germline, CDR1 is SEHNR, CDR2 FQNEAQ (reference sequence). The CDR3 sequence is 15 residues long. The junction had 9 bases not matched to a gene; V was cut back by 1 base and J by 7 bases. Written as DNA, the CDR3 is TGTGCCAGCAGCTTAGGTGGTGGGGGACAGAATGAAGCTTTCTTT. Protein: CASSLGGGGQNEAFF.

The rearrangement links TRBV9 to TRBJ2-7; 10 bases align to TRBD1. V lost 4 bases and J lost 1; bases outside the gene matches: 5. CDR1 and CDR2 (germline): SGDLS, YYNGEE. The CDR3 is made up of 15 amino acids. CDR3 sequence (DNA): TGTGCCAGCAGCAGGGACAGGGGAGATTCCTACGAGCAGTACTTC. This sequence encodes CASSRDRGDSYEQYF.

With regard to this clone: A read error may account for a junction end that differs from germline. The gene calls are TRBV28 and TRBJ2-7; 8 nucleotides align to TRBD2. The CDR3 loop spans 14 amino acids. From germline, CDR1 is MDHEN and CDR2 SYDVKM. The CDR3 sequence: CASSRGGDSHEQYF. The CDR3 DNA reads TGTGCCAGCAGCCGGGGGGGGGACTCCCACGAGCAGTACTTC.

This chain joins TRBV18 and TRBJ1-4, with a tentative D call TRBD1 (6 bases). This CDR3 spans 16 amino acids. Deletions cut 4 bases from V and 0 bases from J, with 12 bases between. Germline loops: CDR1 KGHSH, CDR2 LQKENI. The CDR3 region has the DNA TGTGCCAGCTCACGCCAGGGGACGGCAACTAATGAAAAACTGTTTTTT. Residues: CASSRQGTATNEKLFF. Supplemented by reference TRBV18 and TRBJ1-4, the full variable domain reads NAGVMQNPRHLVRRRGQEARLRCSPMKGHSHVYWYRQLPEEGLKFMVYLQKENIIDESGMPKERFSAEFPKEGPSILRIQQVVRGDSAAYFCASSRQGTATNEKLFFGSGTQLSVL.

This clone has just a few counts. The rearrangement joins TRBV6-1 to TRBJ1-2; D is possibly TRBD1 (5 bases). Trimming took 7 bases from V and 8 from J, leaving 23 bases between them. The germline CDR1 and CDR2 sequences are MNHNS and SASEGT. This CDR3 has 15 residues. The CDR3 sequence: CASNPGSGGDEGYTF. The CDR3 nucleotides read TGTGCCAGCAACCCAGGGAGTGGAGGGGACGAGGGCTACACCTTC.

This clone was detected only once. The rearrangement links TRBV11-2 to TRBJ2-1; TRBD2 matches at 7 bases. CDR1 is SGHAT, CDR2 FQNNGV, per germline. J gave up 8 bases and V 2 bases, and 12 bases lay outside the gene matches. This CDR3 region has 16 residues. As DNA, the CDR3 is TGTGCCAGCAGCTTATGGAGCGGGGAAGGAGGAGATGAGCAGTTCTTC. Protein product: CASSLWSGEGGDEQFF.

The chain links TRBV28 to TRBJ1-5; D is unclear. This CDR3 has 14 residues. V was trimmed by 2 bases and J by 3 bases, leaving 8 bases between them. Germline V gene lookup returns CDR1 MDHEN and CDR2 SYDVKM. The CDR3 DNA reads TGTGCCAGCAGTTTAGACGGGTTCAATCAGCCCCAGCATTTT. Its translation: CASSLDGFNQPQHF.